This T cell receptor beta chain was recovered during a study of cytomegalovirus exposure and HLA in healthy donors. About the study: The same platform was used for the 100 to 150 validation repertoires as for the 666 first-cohort repertoires, as reported in a later analysis.

Clones were sequenced by immunoSEQ multiplex PCR, and TCRdb holds only the in-frame ones, with some missing. The table has roughly 120,000 clones, under 90% seen once. General observations from the study: The dataset shows that most TCR sequences were rare, while some public TCRs occurred in many donors. TCR clusters originating in the first cohort tended to co-occur in the roughly 120 validation repertoires, according to a later analysis.

Of note for this clone: The antigen is not known.

V lost 5 bases to trimming and J lost 2 bases; unmatched junction nucleotides: 7. The CDR3 is 15 residues long. Germline V gene data show CDR1 as LNHDA and CDR2 as SQIVND (reference sequence). The chain has TRBV19 and TRBJ1-1; TRBD1 matches 8 bases. The sequenced sample was PBMCs. This TCR derives from a man in his thirties or forties in good health and CMV-seronegative. The CDR3 DNA sequence: TGTGCCAGTAGTCATCCAGGGACAGGAAACACTGAAGCTTTCTTT. Its translation is CASSHPGTGNTEAFF.